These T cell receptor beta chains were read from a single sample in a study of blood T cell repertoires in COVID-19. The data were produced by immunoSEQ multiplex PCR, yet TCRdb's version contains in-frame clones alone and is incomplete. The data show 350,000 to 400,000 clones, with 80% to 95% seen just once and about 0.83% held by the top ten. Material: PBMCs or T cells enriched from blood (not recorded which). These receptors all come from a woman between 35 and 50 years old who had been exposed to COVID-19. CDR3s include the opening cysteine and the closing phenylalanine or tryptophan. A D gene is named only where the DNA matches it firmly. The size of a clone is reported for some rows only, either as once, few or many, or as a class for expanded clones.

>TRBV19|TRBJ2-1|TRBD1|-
TGTGCCAGTAGTGCCCCAGGGGGTCCCAGAGGCAATGAGCAGTTCTTC
CASSAPGGPRGNEQFF
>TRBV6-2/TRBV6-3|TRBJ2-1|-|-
TGTGCCAGCAGTTGGGGCCCATTAAGTTATGAGCAGTTCTTC
CASSWGPLSYEQFF
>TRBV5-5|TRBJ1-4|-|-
TGTGCCAGCAGGTTGATGGCCTCGGAGGAAAAACTGTTTTTT
CASRLMASEEKLFF
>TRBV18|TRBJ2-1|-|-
TGTGCCAGCTCACGAACCTCGAGCTCCTCCCACAATGAGCAGTTCTTC
CASSRTSSSSHNEQFF
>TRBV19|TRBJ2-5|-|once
TGTGCCAGTAGTATCGGGGGTTCAAAAGAGACCCAGTACTTC
CASSIGGSKETQYF
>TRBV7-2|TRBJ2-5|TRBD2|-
TGTGCCAGCAGCTTAGCGGGGGGAGGGGAGACCCAGTACTTC
CASSLAGGGETQYF
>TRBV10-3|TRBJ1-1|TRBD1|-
TGTGCCATCAGGACGGACAGGGTCGGCACTGAAGCTTTCTTT
CAIRTDRVGTEAFF
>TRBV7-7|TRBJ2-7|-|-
TGTGCTAGCAGCCTAGATGTGGGGGCGGGCTACGAGCAGTACTTC
CASSLDVGAGYEQYF
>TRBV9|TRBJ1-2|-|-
TGTGCCAGCAGCGTAGTTACAGGCCTACTCCGCTATGGCTACACCTTC
CASSVVTGLLRYGYTF
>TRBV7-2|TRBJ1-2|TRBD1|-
TGTGCCAGCAGCACCGGCCCGGGACAGTCCTATGGCTACACCTTC
CASSTGPGQSYGYTF
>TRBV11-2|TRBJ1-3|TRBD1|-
TGTGCCAGTACGAGGACAGGGGGCAGTGACACCATATATTTT
CASTRTGGSDTIYF
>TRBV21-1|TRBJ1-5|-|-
TGTGCCAGCAGCAAAGTAATTAGAGATATGACAGATCAGCCCCAGCATTTT
CASSKVIRDMTDQPQHF
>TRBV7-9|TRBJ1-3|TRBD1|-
TGTGCCAGCAGCTTTGCGGACAGGTTCTCTGGAAACACCATATATTTT
CASSFADRFSGNTIYF
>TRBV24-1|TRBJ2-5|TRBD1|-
TGTGCCACCAGCGTAACAGGGGGTGGAGAGACCCAGTACTTC
CATSVTGGGETQYF
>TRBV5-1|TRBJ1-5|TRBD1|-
TGCGCCAGCAGCCCGCGGACAGGTGATGGTCAGCCCCAGCATTTT
CASSPRTGDGQPQHF
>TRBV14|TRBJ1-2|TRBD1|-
TGTGCCAGCAGCCACCCGGGACAGCCCCCCAACGGGGGCTACACCTTC
CASSHPGQPPNGGYTF
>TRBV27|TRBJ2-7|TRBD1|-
TGTGCCAGCAGTTCCACAGGGGCCATCTCCTACGAGCAGTACTTC
CASSSTGAISYEQYF
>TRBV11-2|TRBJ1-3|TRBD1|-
TGTGCCAGCAGCCCAGGGGGGAGAGGAAACACCATATATTTT
CASSPGGRGNTIYF
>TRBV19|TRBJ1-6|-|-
TGTGCCAGTAGGTGGGACATTCGGCAGTATTCACCCCTCCACTTT
CASRWDIRQYSPLHF
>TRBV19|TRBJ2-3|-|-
TGTGCCAGTAGTGCGGATACGCAGTATTTT
CASSADTQYF
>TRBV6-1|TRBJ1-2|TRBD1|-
TGTGCCAGCAGTGAATCTAGGACAGGGCTCGTCGGATACGGCTACACCTTC
CASSESRTGLVGYGYTF
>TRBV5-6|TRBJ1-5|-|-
TGTGCCAGCAGCTTAGCAGGGAACAATCAGCCCCAGCATTTT
CASSLAGNNQPQHF
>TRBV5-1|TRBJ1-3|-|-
TGCGCCAGCAGCTTGGACAGTACTTCTGGAAACACCATATATTTT
CASSLDSTSGNTIYF
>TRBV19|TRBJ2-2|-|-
TGTGCCAGTAGTTACAGTCACGTAACGGGGGAGCTGTTTTTT
CASSYSHVTGELFF
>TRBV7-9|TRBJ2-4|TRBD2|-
TGTGCCAGCAGCTTACCTGTGGGACTAGCGGGAGCCAAAAACATTCAGTACTTC
CASSLPVGLAGAKNIQYF
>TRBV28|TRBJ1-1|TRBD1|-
TGTGCCAGCAGTCTCGGGGACAGGGGGCGCGCCACTGAAGCTTTCTTT
CASSLGDRGRATEAFF
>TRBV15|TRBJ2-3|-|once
TGTGCCACCAGCTTACGACACGGGGGCACAGATACGCAGTATTTT
CATSLRHGGTDTQYF
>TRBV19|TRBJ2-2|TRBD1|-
TGTGCCAGTAGTAAGACAGGGTCATGGTTAGGAGCCGGGGAGCTGTTTTTT
CASSKTGSWLGAGELFF
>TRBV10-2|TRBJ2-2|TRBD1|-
TGCGCCAGCAGCGTACAGGGGACCGGGGAGCTGTTTTTT
CASSVQGTGELFF
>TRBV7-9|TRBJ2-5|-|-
TGTGCCAGCAGCTTAGCGCTAAGTCGAAAAGAGACCCAGTACTTC
CASSLALSRKETQYF
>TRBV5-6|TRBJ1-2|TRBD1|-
TGTGCCAGCAGCCTAGGACAGGTCCTCTATGGCTACACCTTC
CASSLGQVLYGYTF
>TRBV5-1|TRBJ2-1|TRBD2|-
TGCGCCAGCAAGGGACTAGCGGACAATGAGCAGTTCTTC
CASKGLADNEQFF
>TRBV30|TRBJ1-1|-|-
TGTGCGGTGGGACACATGAACACTGAAGCTTTCTTT
CAVGHMNTEAFF
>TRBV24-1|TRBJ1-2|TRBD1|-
TGTGCCACCAGTGATGGACAGGGTTGGGATGGCTACACCTTC
CATSDGQGWDGYTF
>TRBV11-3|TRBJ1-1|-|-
TGTGCCAGCAGCGACGGAGGGCAGGGTAGGGCTTTCTTT
CASSDGGQGRAFF
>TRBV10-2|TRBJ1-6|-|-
TGCGCCAGCAGTTCAGCGACAGGTTGGAATTCACCCCTCCACTTT
CASSSATGWNSPLHF
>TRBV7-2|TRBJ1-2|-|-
TGTGCCAGCAGCTTAGGCCTAGCTAACTATGGCTACACCTTC
CASSLGLANYGYTF
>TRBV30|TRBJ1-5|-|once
TGTGCCTGGAGTGGACAGGACAATCAGCCCCAGCATTTT
CAWSGQDNQPQHF